Listed below are T cell receptor beta chains from one sample, sequenced in a study of shared clonotypes between healthy human individuals. Data came from immunoSEQ multiplex PCR; TCRdb stores just in-frame clones and leaves some out. This table has fewer than 550,000 clones, about 80% appearing once. Sequencing was done on a sample of PBMCs. Source of these receptors: a woman between 40 and 55 years old in good health. Some clones in this sample may be carry-over from other donors' samples. Each CDR3 is given with its conserved first and last residue. The order of the fields is J gene, CDR3 length, V gene, D gene, clone size, CDR3 DNA, CDR3 protein. D genes are given only for firm matches. Not every row has a clone size; where given, it reads once, few, many or a size class.

TRBJ2-7 13 TRBV27 TRBD2 NA TGTGCCAGCACTAATAGCGGGAGCTACGAGCAGTACTTC CASTNSGSYEQYF
TRBJ1-3 16 TRBV5-1 NA NA TGCGCCAGCAGCTTCGATCAGGGTCTCTCTGGAAACACCATATATTTT CASSFDQGLSGNTIYF
TRBJ1-1 15 TRBV7-2 TRBD1 once TGTGCCAGCAGCCCTTCGACAGGGGGCTTTACTGAAGCTTTCTTT CASSPSTGGFTEAFF
TRBJ2-1 13 TRBV18 NA NA TGTGCCAGCTCGAGGCTGTCCTCCAATGAGCAGTTCTTC CASSRLSSNEQFF
TRBJ2-5 14 TRBV5-8 TRBD2 once TGTGCCAGCAGCTCCTCACTAGCGGCTGAGACCCAGTACTTC CASSSSLAAETQYF
TRBJ2-1 16 TRBV2 TRBD2 NA TGTGCCAGCAGTGAAGTCGCGGGAGGGGGACTCAATGAGCAGTTCTTC CASSEVAGGGLNEQFF
TRBJ2-7 14 TRBV30 NA NA TGTGCCGGTGGGACGAGGGGGTTAAAATACGAGCAGTACTTC CAGGTRGLKYEQYF
TRBJ2-1 12 TRBV6-5 NA NA TGTGCCAGCAGTTACCCCAAAAATGAGCAGTTCTTC CASSYPKNEQFF
TRBJ1-1 15 TRBV28 TRBD1 NA TGTGCCAGCACCTCCCCGGGACAGATGAAAACTGAAGCTTTCTTT CASTSPGQMKTEAFF
TRBJ2-1 12 TRBV2 NA NA TGTGCCAGCAGTGTGGGACGCTTCGAGCAGTTCTTC CASSVGRFEQFF
TRBJ2-2 15 TRBV28 NA NA TGTGCCAGCAGTACCGATCAAGGACAGCTCGGGGAGCTGTTTTTT CASSTDQGQLGELFF